The 13 T cell receptor beta chains presented below share a single source sample, sequenced in a study of control samples from healthy donors and cancer patients. Only in-frame clones appear in the TCRdb table, and some are missing; sequencing was by immunoSEQ multiplex PCR. The sample includes around 110,000 clones, 88% seen only once; the top ten take 2% to 2.5%. The specimen was blood. Receptor source: a woman in her sixties or seventies in good health.

The chain carries TRBV5-6 and TRBJ2-5, with 10 bases fitting TRBD1. Germline CDR1 SGHDT, CDR2 YYEEEE. The CDR3 contains 14 residues. After removal of 4 bases from V and 2 bases from J, the junction contained 2 bases not matched to a gene. DNA of the CDR3: TGTGCCAGCAGCCAGGGACAGGGGCAAGAGACCCAGTACTTC. The encoded protein is CASSQGQGQETQYF.

V and J are TRBV7-9 and TRBJ1-1; D possibly corresponds to TRBD1 (6 bases). Between the trimmed V and J ends, which lost 7 bases and 0 bases, there was a span of 15 bases. The CDR3 runs to 15 residues. Germline lookup yields CDR1 SEHNR and CDR2 FQNEAQ (reference sequence). As DNA, the CDR3 is TGTGCCAGCAACCCGTCGGGGGCCTTGAACACTGAAGCTTTCTTT. This encodes CASNPSGALNTEAFF.

This clone came up once. The rearrangement links TRBV9 to TRBJ1-1; D is uncertain. This CDR3 has 13 amino acids. Trimming stripped 2 bases from V and 1 base from J, with 6 bases between. Germline CDR1 is SGDLS and CDR2 is YYNGEE. CDR3 nucleotide sequence: TGTGCCAGCAGCGTCTCTACGAACACTGAAGCTTTCTTT. It specifies CASSVSTNTEAFF.

The genes are TRBV12-3 or TRBV12-4 and TRBJ1-4; no definite D call. Trimming took off 8 bases at V and 7 bases at J, with 8 bases between the two ends. The CDR3 spans 11 residues. In DNA, the CDR3 is TGTGCCAGCCGCTCGGGTGAAAAACTGTTTTTT. Its protein is CASRSGEKLFF.

The gene calls are TRBV5-4 and TRBJ1-1, with D tentatively TRBD1 (6 bases). V was shortened by 4 bases and J by 6 bases, with 13 bases between the two germline ends. This CDR3 has 13 residues. Per germline, CDR1 SGHNT and CDR2 YYREEE (reference sequence). CDR3 amino acids: CASSRRDKSEAFF. In nucleotides, the CDR3 is TGTGCCAGCAGCCGGAGGGACAAATCTGAAGCTTTCTTT.

V usage is TRBV2 and J usage is TRBJ1-1; a weak D match, TRBD1 (5 bases). Germline CDR1 is SNHLY and CDR2 is FYNNEI. The CDR3 is 11 amino acids. CDR3 coding DNA: TGTGCACATCTGGGGGTCACTGAAGCTTTCTTT. This translates into CAHLGVTEAFF.

This clone was found once. The rearrangement links TRBV7-9 to TRBJ1-6, with 7 bases lining up with TRBD1. The CDR3 contains 15 residues. Germline assignment: CDR1 SEHNR and CDR2 FQNEAQ (reference sequence). V gave up 5 bases and J gave up 9 bases; unmatched junction bases: 10. The chain's CDR3 is CASSTHRGRVSPLHF. The CDR3 nucleotides read TGTGCCAGCAGCACCCACAGGGGACGAGTTTCACCCCTCCACTTT.

The chain uses TRBV4-3 and TRBJ1-2; D unresolved. V was clipped by 0 bases and J by 2 bases, with 10 bases between them. The germline gives CDR1 LGHNA, CDR2 YSLEER. The CDR3 totals 15 residues. The CDR3 bases are TGCGCCAGCAGCCAAGATCAGTCCGGAAACTATGGCTACACCTTC. Translating gives CASSQDQSGNYGYTF.

This chain links TRBV2 with TRBJ1-4; D gene ambiguous. The germline V and J ends were trimmed by 8 bases and 6 bases, with 13 bases remaining between them. The CDR3 is 13 amino acids. Germline V CDR1 and CDR2: SNHLY, FYNNEI. CDR3 region: CASALIKDEKLFF. CDR3 DNA: TGTGCCAGCGCCCTTATTAAAGATGAAAAACTGTTTTTT.

The gene calls are TRBV11-2 and TRBJ1-2, with no clear D. Germline V gene lookup returns CDR1 SGHAT and CDR2 FQNNGV. Trimming shortened V by 0 bases and J by 4 bases, and 9 bases separated the two germline ends. CDR3 length: 14 residues. CDR3 region: CASSLDLGSYGYTF. CDR3 DNA sequence: TGTGCCAGCAGCTTAGATCTGGGCAGCTATGGCTACACCTTC.

This clone was seen just once. V usage is TRBV2 and J usage is TRBJ2-5; D gene unclear. Between the trimmed V and J ends, which lost 3 bases and 1 base, there was a span of 9 bases. The germline CDR1 and CDR2 sequences are SNHLY and FYNNEI. The CDR3 runs to 14 residues. The CDR3 loop reads CASSDRSPQETQYF. The CDR3 bases are TGTGCCAGCAGTGATAGGTCCCCCCAAGAGACCCAGTACTTC.

This sequence joins TRBV6-5 and TRBJ2-3; D unresolved. Trimming shortened V by 1 base and J by 1 base, and 6 bases separated the two germline ends. Per the germline V gene, CDR1 is MNHEY and CDR2 is SVGAGI. The CDR3 is made up of 14 amino acids. CDR3 DNA: TGTGCCAGCAGTTACTTCGCTGGCACAGATACGCAGTATTTT. Translation gives CASSYFAGTDTQYF.

Points on this clone: Additional DNA sequences in this sample encode the identical CDR3. The chain links TRBV7-3 to TRBJ2-3; the D gene is possibly TRBD2 (7 bases). Germline loops: CDR1 SGHTA, CDR2 FQGTGA. V was trimmed by 5 bases and J by 0 bases, leaving 12 bases between them. The CDR3 is 15 residues long. CDR3 in DNA: TGTGCCAGCAGCCTCGGGGGGCCTAGCACAGATACGCAGTATTTT. Its translation: CASSLGGPSTDTQYF.